This T cell receptor (beta chain) was recovered during a study of siplizumab effects on memory and regulatory T cells. V shed 1 base and J 6 bases; nucleotides not matched to a gene: 20. This CDR3 comprises 19 residues. Germline V gene lookup returns CDR1 SGDLS and CDR2 YYNGEE. The assay looked at 80,000 to 100,000 TCR templates in each sample. Clones were sequenced by immunoSEQ multiplex PCR, and TCRdb holds only the in-frame ones, with some missing. The sample includes around 78,000 clones, around 90% of them seen just once. The receptor's source is a human donor in good health. This sequence joins TRBV9 and TRBJ2-7; 9 nucleotides match TRBD2. Sequenced: CD8+ T cells sorted from blood. CDR3 amino acids: CASSVTSGLQGEPWGEQYF. CDR3 in DNA: TGTGCCAGCAGCGTAACTAGCGGGCTCCAGGGGGAACCATGGGGCGAGCAGTACTTC. The whole variable domain, remainder taken from reference TRBV9 and TRBJ2-7, is DSGVTQTPKHLITATGQRVTLRCSPRSGDLSVYWYQQSLDQGLQFLIQYYNGEERAKGNILERFSAQQFPDLHSELNLSSLELGDSALYFCASSVTSGLQGEPWGEQYFGPGTRLTVT.